This T cell receptor beta chain was found in a study of T cells in tuberculosis. The overall study: This South African cohort compared adolescents with or without latent tuberculosis against adults with active tuberculosis.

The study's findings and limits: Cases with active tuberculosis were adults, while controls were adolescents. Using the GMM-specific repertoire gave about 84% accuracy versus over 60% with motifs.

Sequenced by immunoSEQ multiplex PCR; TCRdb stores in-frame clones only, minus some. The sample holds approximately 30,000 clones, roughly 85% seen once. Details on this clone: The antigen is not known.

Time point defined: new active TB diagnosis, blood taken before or within 7 days of starting treatment. Patients were newly diagnosed, HIV-seronegative, and aged 18 or older. The CDR3 spans 15 residues. Trimming cost V 3 bases and J 4 bases; bases outside gene matches: 6. The germline gives CDR1 SGDLS, CDR2 YYNGEE. The sequences come from PBMCs, collected at tuberculosis diagnosis. The source is an adult with tuberculosis. This chain joins TRBV9 and TRBJ2-5, with 10 nucleotides matching TRBD1. CDR3 sequence (DNA): TGTGCCAGCAGCGGAGGGACAGGGGCCGGAGAGACCCAGTACTTC. Protein: CASSGGTGAGETQYF.